One sample yielded the 4 T cell receptor beta chains listed below, sequenced in a study of T cell clonality in common variable immunodeficiency. Produced via immunoSEQ multiplex PCR; TCRdb's table is partial and in-frame only. The record shows around 57,000 clones for this sample, with no singletons present. The source material was peripheral blood mononuclear cells. All receptors derive from a person between 18 and 69 years old in good health.

This clone was counted at least ten times. The read stops 3 residues short of the end of the CDR3; the missing end is completed from the germline J gene. The chain couples TRBV28 to TRBJ2-1; 9 bases match TRBD1. This CDR3 region has 17 residues. The V gene end was trimmed by 4 bases and the J gene end by 2 bases; junction bases not matched to a gene: 9. Germline V gives CDR1 MDHEN, CDR2 SYDVKM. The CDR3 bases that were read are TGTGCCAGCAGTTATGGTCTCCGGGACAGGGCCTACAATGAG. Translation gives CASSYGLRDRAYNE. The whole CDR3 sequence reads CASSYGLRDRAYNEQFF.

This clone has ten or more counts. The read finishes 3 residues shy of the CDR3 end, and the germline J gene is used to complete it. The gene calls are TRBV5-1 and TRBJ2-2; D remains ambiguous. Trimming shortened V by 1 base and J by 0 bases, and 10 bases separated the two germline ends. This CDR3 is built from 16 residues. Per the germline V gene, CDR1 is SGHRS and CDR2 is YFSETQ. CDR3 region: CASSLFSSPNTGELFF. The covered CDR3 bases are TGCGCCAGCAGCTTGTTCTCCAGTCCGAACACCGGGGAG.

This clone appeared many times. The sequenced fragment ends 3 residues before the CDR3 boundary, so the rest is inferred from the germline J gene. The rearrangement joins TRBV29-1 to TRBJ2-1; 8 nucleotides align to TRBD2. CDR1 is SQVTM, CDR2 ANQGSEA, per germline. The CDR3 consists of 15 residues. V was clipped by 1 base and J by 3 bases; unmatched bases: 5. Here the CDR3 reads CSVEVIAGYYNEQFF. CDR3 DNA, as far as it was read: TGCAGCGTTGAAGTAATAGCGGGGTACTACAATGAG.

In the case of this clone: The read is 3 residues too short to cover the CDR3 end, so that end is filled in from the germline J gene. The chain employs TRBV6-2 or TRBV6-3 and TRBJ1-2; TRBD1 might be the D (5 bases). Germline CDR1 MNHEY, CDR2 SVGEGT. The CDR3 is 17 residues long. The CDR3 bases that were read are TGTGCCAGCAGTTACTCGTCGTGGAAAAGGGGCACAGATACC. It is translated as CASSYSSWKRGTDT. The full CDR3 protein reads CASSYSSWKRGTDTYTF.